This record looks at one TCR beta chain sequence and its context. The antigen is unknown. This entry belongs to a study of OX40 agonist ivuxolimab in advanced cancers. Germline V gene sequence: CDR1 SGDLS, CDR2 YYNGEE. Trimming removed 4 bases from V and 4 bases from J; junction bases left unmatched: 8. The CDR3 is 15 residues long. Findings and limits, study-wide: Normalized expansion of T-cell clones was also low for some nonresponders. The study did not work out the antigen specificity of the expanded peripheral T cells.

Method: immunoSEQ multiplex PCR; TCRdb's copy keeps in-frame clones and lacks some. The table lists 82,000 or so clones, just under 95% of them singletons. Researchers took blood at baseline, on cycle 4 day 1, and on cycle 7 day 1. This sample comprised CD4+ or CD8+ T cells sorted from blood, obtained in a trial of the OX40 agonist ivuxolimab. The chain employs TRBV9 and TRBJ2-7, with TRBD2 identical over 10 bases. The sequence was collected from an adult with an advanced solid tumor such as melanoma, head and neck, liver or kidney cancer. In DNA, the CDR3 is TGTGCCAGCAGCCCCCCCAGCGGGGGGGTATACGAGCAGTACTTC. Amino acids: CASSPPSGGVYEQYF. Variable domain in full (rest from reference TRBV9 and TRBJ2-7): DSGVTQTPKHLITATGQRVTLRCSPRSGDLSVYWYQQSLDQGLQFLIQYYNGEERAKGNILERFSAQQFPDLHSELNLSSLELGDSALYFCASSPPSGGVYEQYFGPGTRLTVT.